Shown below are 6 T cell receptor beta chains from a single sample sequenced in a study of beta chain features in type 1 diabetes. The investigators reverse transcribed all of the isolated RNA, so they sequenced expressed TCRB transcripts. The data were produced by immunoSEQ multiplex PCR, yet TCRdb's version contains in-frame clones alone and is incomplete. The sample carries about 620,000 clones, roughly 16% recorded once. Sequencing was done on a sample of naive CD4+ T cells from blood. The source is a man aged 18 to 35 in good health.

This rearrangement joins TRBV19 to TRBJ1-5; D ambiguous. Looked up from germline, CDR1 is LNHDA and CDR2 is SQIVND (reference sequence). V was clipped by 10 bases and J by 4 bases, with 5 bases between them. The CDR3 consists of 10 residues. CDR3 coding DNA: TGTGCCACTAGAAATCAGCCCCAGCATTTT. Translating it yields CATRNQPQHF.

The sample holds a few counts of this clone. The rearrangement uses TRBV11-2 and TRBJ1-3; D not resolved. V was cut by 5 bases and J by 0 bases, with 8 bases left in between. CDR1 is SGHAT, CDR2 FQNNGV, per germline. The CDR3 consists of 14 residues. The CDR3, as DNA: TGTGCCAGCAGCCTTGTCGGCTCTGGAAACACCATATATTTT. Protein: CASSLVGSGNTIYF.

As DNA, the CDR3 is TGTGCCAGCAACCGACAGGGAATTAACTATGGCTACACCTTC. Its protein is CASNRQGINYGYTF. This sequence joins TRBV2 and TRBJ1-2, with 7 bases aligning to TRBD1. In germline, CDR1 is SNHLY, CDR2 FYNNEI. The length of the CDR3 is 14 residues. V shed 7 bases, J shed 1 base, and the junction held 6 bases outside the gene matches. Full variable domain (missing parts from reference TRBV2 and TRBJ1-2): EPEVTQTPSHQVTQMGQEVILRCVPISNHLYFYWYRQILGQKVEFLVSFYNNEISEKSEIFDDQFSVERPDGSNFTLKIRSTKLEDSAMYFCASNRQGINYGYTFGSGTRLTVV.

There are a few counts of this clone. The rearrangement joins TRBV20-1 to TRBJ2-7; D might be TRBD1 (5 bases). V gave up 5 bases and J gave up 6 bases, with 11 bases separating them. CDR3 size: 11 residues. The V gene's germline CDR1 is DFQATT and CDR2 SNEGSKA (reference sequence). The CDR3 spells CSAQRRGEQYF. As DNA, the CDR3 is TGCAGTGCTCAGAGAAGGGGCGAGCAGTACTTC.

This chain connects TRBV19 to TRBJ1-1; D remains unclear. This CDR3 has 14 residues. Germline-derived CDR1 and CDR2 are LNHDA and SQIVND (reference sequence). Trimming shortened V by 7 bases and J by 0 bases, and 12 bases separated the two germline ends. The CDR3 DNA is TGTGCCAGTATGTCCCAGGTGTTGAACACTGAAGCTTTCTTT. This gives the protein CASMSQVLNTEAFF.

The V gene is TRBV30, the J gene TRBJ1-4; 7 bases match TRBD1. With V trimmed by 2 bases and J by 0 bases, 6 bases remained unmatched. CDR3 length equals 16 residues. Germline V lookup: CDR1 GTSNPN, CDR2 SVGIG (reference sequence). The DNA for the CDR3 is TGTGCCTGGAGTACGGGACAGCCTGCAACTAATGAAAAACTGTTTTTT. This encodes CAWSTGQPATNEKLFF.